The T cell receptor beta chain described here comes from a study of shared clonotypes between healthy human individuals. Data came from immunoSEQ multiplex PCR; TCRdb stores just in-frame clones and leaves some out. The sample has approximately 2,000,000 clones; roughly 92% are singletons. The sample was naive CD4+ T cells from PBMCs. The subset here: CD45RA+ positively selected. The TCR was taken from a man aged 18 to 35 in good health. Some clones in this sample may be carry-over from other donors' samples.

The CDR3 DNA sequence: TGTGCCAGCAGCGTTGGACAGGGGAATGGAATAAATGAGCAGTTCTTC. Its protein is CASSVGQGNGINEQFF. This rearrangement joins TRBV4-2 to TRBJ2-1; 9 nucleotides agree with TRBD1. The germline V gene has CDR1 LGHNA and CDR2 YNFKEQ. Trimming removed 5 bases from V and 7 bases from J; junction bases left unmatched: 12. The CDR3 totals 16 residues.